This entry describes one T cell receptor (beta chain). PCR employed 60 Vbeta and 13 Jbeta primers. Profiled with immunoSEQ multiplex PCR; TCRdb holds only in-frame clones, not every one. Here the sample spans about 180,000 clones, around 80% being singletons. These data come from a study of cytomegalovirus exposure and HLA in healthy donors. Trimming removed 0 bases at V and 1 base at J, with 15 bases between. The V gene's germline CDR1 is SNHLY and CDR2 FYNNEI. This CDR3 comprises 17 residues. The clonotype comes from a boy aged 2 to 10 in good health and CMV-seronegative. The sample comprised PBMCs. The V gene is TRBV2, the J gene TRBJ2-5, with D possibly matching TRBD2 (5 bases). The CDR3 region is CASSEAGSERPQETQYF. The CDR3 DNA reads TGTGCCAGCAGTGAAGCTGGGAGCGAGAGGCCCCAAGAGACCCAGTACTTC. Together with reference TRBV2 and TRBJ2-5, the CDR3 gives the full variable domain: EPEVTQTPSHQVTQMGQEVILRCVPISNHLYFYWYRQILGQKVEFLVSFYNNEISEKSEIFDDQFSVERPDGSNFTLKIRSTKLEDSAMYFCASSEAGSERPQETQYFGPGTRLLVL.